One sample yielded the 23 T cell receptor beta chains listed below, sequenced in a study of T-cell memory formation after mild COVID-19 (dated by TCRdb to the early 2020s). Receptors were amplified or captured by 5' RACE. Instrument on record: Illumina NovaSeq 6000. The public sequencing data were trimmed at Q25 with fastp and processed into clonotypes with MiXCR by TCRdb, which kept only in-frame beta chains. Entries that share a CDR3 protein sequence are merged under the most common genes and DNA. The sample yields approximately 340,000 distinct CDR3 sequences; about 16% were counted once. Around 22% of the sample is taken by the ten largest. The sample consisted of PBMCs or a T cell subset sorted from them (not recorded which). The receptors come from a man younger than 30 who had mild COVID-19 (a few samples of this study predate the infection). The sample titles of this study are shuffled in the database, so cell type and time point are left out; the donor was told from shared clones.

The chain recombines TRBV20-1 with TRBJ1-3, with TRBD1 as a possible D gene (5 bases). Germline V CDR1 and CDR2: DFQATT, SNEGSKA (reference sequence). The V and J ends lost 3 bases and 1 base respectively, with 19 bases between them. CDR3 length: 17 amino acids. The CDR3 region has the DNA TGCAGTGCTAGGGGTGAACCGGGACGCCAATCTGGAAACACCATATATTTT. Amino acid sequence: CSARGEPGRQSGNTIYF.

This rearrangement joins TRBV23-1 to TRBJ1-2, with D maybe TRBD1 (5 bases). Being an ORF, TRBV23-1 has a function that is uncertain. CDR3 length: 12 amino acids. Trimming took off 9 bases at V and 8 bases at J, with 16 bases between the two ends. The CDR3 protein is CARPQGIWGYTF. CDR3 nucleotides: TGCGCCAGGCCCCAGGGAATATGGGGCTACACCTTC.

This clonotype was observed a few times. V gene TRBV24-1 combines with J gene TRBJ2-3; D is perhaps TRBD2 (5 bases). Germline CDR1 KGHDR, CDR2 SFDVKD. CDR3 length: 13 residues. The germline V and J ends were trimmed by 10 bases and 2 bases, with 12 bases remaining between them. The CDR3 nucleotides read TGTGCCACAGGTGGCGGGTACACAGATACGCAGTATTTT. Translation: CATGGGYTDTQYF.

The chain couples TRBV6-5 to TRBJ1-1; weak D call: TRBD1 (6 bases). The germline gives CDR1 MNHEY, CDR2 SVGAGI. This CDR3 is 15 amino acids long. Trimming removed 8 bases at V and 4 bases at J, with 20 bases between. Here the CDR3 reads CASGALQGAGTEAFF. CDR3 DNA sequence: TGTGCCAGCGGGGCGTTACAGGGTGCCGGCACTGAAGCTTTCTTT.

V is TRBV4-3 and J is TRBJ2-7; a weak D match, TRBD1 (5 bases). Per the germline V gene, CDR1 is LGHNA and CDR2 is YSLEER. The CDR3 runs to 13 residues. Trimming removed 1 base from V and 6 bases from J, with 10 bases in between. The CDR3 DNA is TGCGCCAGCAGCCAAGGACCAGGGATCGAGCAGTACTTC. Protein sequence: CASSQGPGIEQYF.

The sample holds many counts of this clonotype. The chain is built from TRBV28 and TRBJ2-3, with D unclear. Deletions cut 7 bases from V and 10 bases from J, with 12 bases between. Per germline, CDR1 MDHEN and CDR2 SYDVKM. The CDR3 runs 11 residues. The chain's CDR3 is CASKRRRAQYF. CDR3 DNA: TGTGCCAGCAAAAGGAGACGGGCGCAGTATTTT. Full variable domain (outside the CDR3, taken from reference TRBV28 and TRBJ2-3): DVKVTQSSRYLVKRTGEKVFLECVQDMDHENMFWYRQDPGLGLRLIYFSYDVKMKEKGDIPEGYSVSREKKERFSLILESASTNQTSMYLCASKRRRAQYFGPGTRLTVL.

The V gene is TRBV5-1, the J gene TRBJ1-5; possibly TRBD1 for D (6 bases). The germline gives CDR1 SGHRS, CDR2 YFSETQ. V shed 0 bases and J shed 7 bases, with 14 bases lying between them. CDR3 size: 15 residues. This CDR3 is CASSLGTVESQPQHF. Written as DNA, the CDR3 is TGCGCCAGCAGCTTGGGGACAGTTGAATCCCAGCCCCAGCATTTT.

The chain links TRBV20-1 to TRBJ2-7; 8 nucleotides agree with TRBD1. CDR1 is DFQATT and CDR2 is SNEGSKA in the germline V gene (reference sequence). V lost 6 bases, J lost 0 bases, and 10 bases stayed unmatched. The CDR3 runs 15 residues. In DNA form, the CDR3 reads TGCAGTGCCTTAATGGGGGACAGGAGCTCCTACGAGCAGTACTTC. Protein: CSALMGDRSSYEQYF.

The chain uses TRBV15 and TRBJ2-1; D is uncertain. The CDR3 is made up of 14 amino acids. Per germline, CDR1 LNHNV and CDR2 YYDKDF (reference sequence). V shed 0 bases and J shed 12 bases, with 15 bases lying between them. CDR3 in amino acids: CATSRDSGPVRQFF. Written as DNA, the CDR3 is TGTGCCACCAGCAGAGATTCGGGCCCGGTCAGGCAGTTCTTC.

The chain has TRBV6-1 and TRBJ2-3; D call uncertain. In germline, CDR1 is MNHNS, CDR2 SASEGT. V was shortened by 3 bases and J by 0 bases, with 10 bases between the two germline ends. The CDR3 contains 15 residues. The chain's CDR3 is CASSELKASTDTQYF. The CDR3 nucleotides read TGTGCCAGCAGTGAGCTAAAAGCTAGCACAGATACGCAGTATTTT.

In its sample, this clonotype was seen many times. The genes are TRBV15 and TRBJ2-7, with D perhaps TRBD2 (6 bases). The CDR3 spans 15 residues. V gave up 4 bases and J gave up 6 bases, with 19 bases separating them. CDR1 LNHNV and CDR2 YYDKDF come from the germline V gene (reference sequence). The CDR3 is CATSTGGEGLSEQYF. Here the CDR3 DNA reads TGTGCCACCAGCACGGGCGGGGAAGGGCTAAGCGAGCAGTACTTC.

The genes are TRBV27 and TRBJ1-2; TRBD1 aligns across 7 bases. This CDR3 region has 16 residues. V was clipped by 2 bases and J by 0 bases; unmatched bases: 6. Germline lookup yields CDR1 MNHEY and CDR2 SMNVEV (reference sequence). The CDR3 region is CASSLGTGAANYGYTF. In DNA, the CDR3 is TGTGCCAGCAGTTTAGGTACAGGGGCAGCTAACTATGGCTACACCTTC.

This clonotype came up a few times. The chain has TRBV7-2 and TRBJ2-4; 7 positions match TRBD2. Germline lookup yields CDR1 SGHTA and CDR2 FQGNSA. This CDR3 is built from 15 residues. The J segment lost 8 bases and the V segment lost 4 bases, leaving 11 bases of the junction unmatched. The CDR3 loop is CASSSRASGRDIQYF. Here the CDR3 DNA reads TGTGCCAGCAGCTCGAGAGCTAGCGGCCGGGACATTCAGTACTTC.

This clonotype was observed at least ten times. Possible read error: a much larger clone is one base away. V and J are TRBV5-1 and TRBJ2-2; D is unclear. The CDR3 extends over 11 amino acids. V was cut by 3 bases and J by 6 bases, with 3 bases left in between. Germline assignment: CDR1 SGHRS and CDR2 YFSETQ. In DNA, the CDR3 is TGCGCCAGCAGCTCGGCCGGGGAGCTGTTTTTT. Protein product: CASSSAGELFF.

The V and J genes are TRBV20-1 and TRBJ2-3; D is ambiguous. V was clipped by 1 base and J by 0 bases, with 2 bases between them. The CDR3 sequence is 12 residues long. Germline CDR1 reads DFQATT; CDR2 reads SNEGSKA (reference sequence). In DNA form, the CDR3 reads TGCAGTGCTAGAGTTAGCACAGATACGCAGTATTTT. Translated, it gives CSARVSTDTQYF.

The V call is TRBV5-5, the J call TRBJ2-7; 7 bases fit TRBD2. The CDR3 extends over 16 amino acids. Germline CDR1 reads SGHKS; CDR2 reads YYEKEE (reference sequence). V lost 0 bases and J lost 4; bases outside the gene matches: 10. DNA for the CDR3: TGTGCCAGCAGCTTGGTATCGGGGGGAAATCCATACGAGCAGTACTTC. Its translation: CASSLVSGGNPYEQYF.

The chain uses TRBV7-2 and TRBJ2-7, with a tentative D call TRBD2 (5 bases). The CDR3 has 13 amino acids. V gave up 2 bases and J gave up 11 bases, with 16 bases separating them. The germline V gene has CDR1 SGHTA and CDR2 FQGNSA. CDR3 region: CASSLSRETPKYV. The CDR3 DNA follows: TGTGCCAGCAGCTTAAGTAGGGAGACACCTAAGTACGTC.

Only a few counts were recorded for this clonotype. The CDR3 loop is CSARLGLSSYNEQFF. Here the CDR3 DNA reads TGCAGTGCTAGATTGGGTCTAAGCTCCTACAATGAGCAGTTCTTC. This chain connects TRBV20-1 to TRBJ2-1; D is uncertain. Trimming removed 2 bases at V and 0 bases at J, with 11 bases between. This CDR3 contains 15 residues. The V gene's germline CDR1 is DFQATT and CDR2 SNEGSKA (reference sequence).

This clonotype was detected only a few times. The chain is built from TRBV5-1 and TRBJ2-1; TRBD2 agrees at 7 bases. The ends lost 3 bases at V and 3 bases at J; junction bases unmatched: 9. Germline values: CDR1 SGHRS, CDR2 YFSETQ. The CDR3 covers 16 residues. The CDR3 loop reads CASSSASGALYNEQFF. CDR3 nucleotide sequence: TGCGCCAGCAGCTCTGCGAGCGGGGCTCTCTACAATGAGCAGTTCTTC.

This clonotype was counted a few times. The V and J genes are TRBV6-1 and TRBJ2-5; 7 bases agree with TRBD1. Germline CDR1 reads MNHNS; CDR2 reads SASEGT. This CDR3 spans 13 amino acids. Trimming at V came to 3 bases and at J to 2 bases, leaving 0 bases not matched to a gene. The chain's CDR3 is CASSDRGQETQYF. CDR3 coding DNA: TGTGCCAGCAGTGACAGGGGGCAAGAGACCCAGTACTTC.

The chain joins TRBV5-1 to TRBJ2-7, with 8 bases lining up with TRBD2. CDR3 length: 15 residues. Germline CDR1 SGHRS, CDR2 YFSETQ. Losses at the gene ends were 3 bases for V and 2 bases for J; bases not matched to a gene: 7. Here the CDR3 DNA reads TGCGCCAGCAGCTGGGGAACTAGCGGACCCTACGAGCAGTACTTC. Amino acids: CASSWGTSGPYEQYF.

The gene calls are TRBV2 and TRBJ2-2; no clear D. CDR3 size: 14 residues. The V end was cut by 5 bases, the J end by 6 bases, with 13 bases between. Germline CDR1 is SNHLY and CDR2 is FYNNEI. The CDR3 spells CASSSQSAAGELFF. CDR3 bases: TGTGCCAGCAGTTCTCAGTCCGCTGCCGGGGAGCTGTTTTTT.

The V gene is TRBV6-6, the J gene TRBJ2-3; 9 positions match TRBD2. Trimming at V came to 9 bases and at J to 2 bases, leaving 15 bases not matched to a gene. The germline V gene encodes CDR1 MNHNY and CDR2 SVGAGI (reference sequence). The CDR3 sequence is 17 residues long. The CDR3: CASSLAGVQLFTDTQYF. CDR3 sequence (DNA): TGTGCCAGTTCACTAGCGGGCGTCCAACTATTCACAGATACGCAGTATTTT.